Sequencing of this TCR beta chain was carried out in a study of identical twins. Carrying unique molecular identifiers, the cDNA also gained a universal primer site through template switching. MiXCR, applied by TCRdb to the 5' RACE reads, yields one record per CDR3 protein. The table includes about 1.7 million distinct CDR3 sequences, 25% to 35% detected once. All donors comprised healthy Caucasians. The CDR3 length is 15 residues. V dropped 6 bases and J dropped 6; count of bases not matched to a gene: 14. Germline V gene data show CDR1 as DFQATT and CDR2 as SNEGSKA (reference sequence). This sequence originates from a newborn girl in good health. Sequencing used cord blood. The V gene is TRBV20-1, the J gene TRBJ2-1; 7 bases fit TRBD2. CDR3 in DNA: TGCAGTGCCAGGGCGGTGGGAGGGCCCGGCAATGAGCAGTTCTTC. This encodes CSARAVGGPGNEQFF.